This T cell receptor beta chain was profiled in a study of cytomegalovirus exposure and HLA in healthy donors. It was with 60 Vbeta and 13 Jbeta primers that the PCR ran. Assay: immunoSEQ multiplex PCR; the TCRdb copy retains only in-frame clones and omits some. In the table there are 100,000 to 150,000 clones, about two thirds of which are singletons. As concerns this clone: Its specificity is not known.

Study-level findings and limits: Rarity held for most TCR sequences, but there were some public TCRs that occurred in many donors. Association of a missense DCLRE1C variant with TCR beta V- and J-gene trimming was reported in a later analysis.

V lost 0 bases, J lost 6 bases, and 5 bases stayed unmatched. The CDR3 extends over 15 amino acids. Germline V gene lookup returns CDR1 SGDLS and CDR2 YYNGEE. The specimen sequenced was PBMCs. The chain links TRBV9 to TRBJ2-2; 7 bases match TRBD2. The TCR originated in a woman aged 60-70 years in good health and CMV-seropositive. CDR3: CASSVVIGGSGELFF. The CDR3 DNA is TGTGCCAGCAGCGTAGTGATCGGGGGGTCCGGGGAGCTGTTTTTT. Full variable domain (missing parts from reference TRBV9 and TRBJ2-2): DSGVTQTPKHLITATGQRVTLRCSPRSGDLSVYWYQQSLDQGLQFLIQYYNGEERAKGNILERFSAQQFPDLHSELNLSSLELGDSALYFCASSVVIGGSGELFFGEGSRLTVL.